The 17 T cell receptor beta chains in this list originate from one sample, sequenced in a study of PD-1 blockade in mismatch repair-deficient tumors. The repertoire was sequenced with immunoSEQ multiplex PCR; TCRdb's copy has only in-frame clones and lacks some. The repertoire has about 22,000 clones, roughly 81% of them found once; the top ten carry 15% to 20%. The specimen comprised peripheral blood, sampled 2 weeks after starting pembrolizumab. The receptors shown here come from an adult with mismatch repair-deficient cancer.

The sample holds one count of this clone. The chain employs TRBV11-2 and TRBJ2-2; D tentatively fits TRBD1 or TRBD2 (5 bases each). CDR1 is SGHAT and CDR2 is FQNNGV in the germline V gene. The CDR3 has 16 residues. The germline V and J ends were trimmed by 4 bases and 1 base, with 13 bases remaining between them. CDR3 in amino acids: CASSWTRDGNTGELFF. Here the CDR3 DNA reads TGTGCCAGCAGCTGGACCCGGGACGGGAACACCGGGGAGCTGTTTTTT.

The chain joins TRBV10-3 to TRBJ2-1, with no clear D. V was cut by 4 bases and J by 8 bases, with 9 bases left in between. Germline V CDR1 and CDR2: ENHRY, SYGVKD. This CDR3 spans 12 amino acids. The CDR3 DNA is TGTGCCATCAGTGTGGATAGCCATGAGCAGTTCTTC. Translating it yields CAISVDSHEQFF.

This chain connects TRBV18 to TRBJ1-5, with D possibly being TRBD1 (5 bases). This CDR3 contains 16 residues. Germline CDR1 KGHSH, CDR2 LQKENI. The CDR3 loop is CLSQRPLAGRSQPQHF. In DNA form, the CDR3 reads TGTTTGAGCCAGCGCCCTCTAGCGGGGCGCAGTCAGCCCCAGCATTTT.

A single count supports this clone. J is TRBJ2-3 and V is TRBV5-4, with 8 bases matching TRBD2. The V gene end was trimmed by 0 bases and the J gene end by 6 bases; junction bases not matched to a gene: 3. This CDR3 region has 14 residues. Germline lookup yields CDR1 SGHNT and CDR2 YYREEE (reference sequence). The CDR3 region is CASSLGREADTQYF. The CDR3 DNA is TGTGCCAGCAGCTTGGGGCGGGAGGCGGATACGCAGTATTTT.

The rearrangement joins TRBV10-3 to TRBJ2-1; TRBD2 matches 9 bases. The germline V gene encodes CDR1 ENHRY and CDR2 SYGVKD. V dropped 4 bases and J dropped 0; count of bases not matched to a gene: 4. This CDR3 contains 16 residues. CDR3 nucleotides: TGTGCCATCAGTGGATATAGCGGGAGCTCCTACAATGAGCAGTTCTTC. It specifies CAISGYSGSSYNEQFF.

In this sample, this clone turned up once. The chain uses TRBV4-2 and TRBJ2-1; D is uncertain. This CDR3 has 16 residues. CDR1 is LGHNA and CDR2 is YNFKEQ in the germline V gene. V was clipped by 0 bases and J by 0 bases, with 9 bases between them. The CDR3 DNA reads as TGTGCCAGCAGCCAAGATCCGGGCGGCTCCTACAATGAGCAGTTCTTC. It codes for CASSQDPGGSYNEQFF.

This sequence joins TRBV30 and TRBJ2-7; either TRBD1 or TRBD2 may fit D (6 bases each). Trimming took off 0 bases at V and 5 bases at J, with 17 bases between the two ends. CDR3 length: 15 amino acids. Germline-derived CDR1 and CDR2 are GTSNPN and SVGIG (reference sequence). The CDR3 sequence is CAWSVVWGAFDEQYF. CDR3 sequence (DNA): TGTGCCTGGAGTGTGGTATGGGGGGCCTTCGACGAGCAGTACTTC.

The rearrangement joins TRBV28 to TRBJ2-5; TRBD1 matches at 10 bases. CDR3 size: 14 residues. V trimming: 7 bases; J trimming: 3 bases; junction bases outside the gene matches: 5. CDR1 is MDHEN, CDR2 SYDVKM, per germline. The CDR3 sequence is CASTSGQGEETQYF. The CDR3 DNA sequence: TGTGCCAGCACTTCTGGACAGGGGGAAGAGACCCAGTACTTC.

The V and J genes are TRBV10-1 and TRBJ1-3; D gene ambiguous. The germline V gene has CDR1 WNHNN and CDR2 SYGVQD (reference sequence). This CDR3 contains 12 residues. V was trimmed by 4 bases and J by 3 bases, leaving 4 bases between them. The CDR3 spells CASSANGNTIYF. The CDR3 nucleotides read TGCGCCAGCAGTGCTAATGGAAACACCATATATTTT.

By share of the sample, this clone is medium-sized. CDR3 protein: CAWSGRQGGQPQHF. The DNA of the CDR3 is TGTGCCTGGAGTGGCAGACAGGGTGGGCAGCCCCAGCATTTT. The V call is TRBV30, the J call TRBJ1-5; the match to TRBD1 covers 7 bases. V lost 1 base and J lost 7; bases outside the gene matches: 7. This CDR3 contains 14 residues. The germline V gene has CDR1 GTSNPN and CDR2 SVGIG (reference sequence).

This clone was seen a single time. CDR3 bases: TGCGCCAGCAGCCTACCGGCGGGAACTGAAGCTTTCTTT. Amino acids: CASSLPAGTEAFF. The V gene is TRBV4-1, the J gene TRBJ1-1; D not resolved. CDR1 and CDR2 (germline): MGHRA, YSYEKL. Trimming stripped 4 bases from V and 5 bases from J, with 11 bases between. This CDR3 is built from 13 residues.

The chain employs TRBV30 and TRBJ2-3; D not resolved. Trimming shortened V by 0 bases and J by 6 bases, and 4 bases separated the two germline ends. The germline V gene has CDR1 GTSNPN and CDR2 SVGIG (reference sequence). The CDR3 contains 11 residues. The chain's CDR3 is CAWSVRDTQYF. Here the CDR3 DNA reads TGTGCCTGGAGTGTAAGGGATACGCAGTATTTT.

The rearrangement links TRBV15 to TRBJ2-1, with TRBD2 matching over 9 bases. V lost 0 bases and J lost 4; bases outside the gene matches: 7. Germline CDR1 reads LNHNV; CDR2 reads YYDKDF (reference sequence). The CDR3 covers 17 residues. CDR3 nucleotide sequence: TGTGCCACCAGCAGAGATCGGGACCTAGCGGGATACAATGAGCAGTTCTTC. It specifies CATSRDRDLAGYNEQFF.

This clone was seen only once. The chain combines TRBV11-2 with TRBJ2-7, with D maybe TRBD2 (6 bases). The CDR3 sequence is 12 residues long. The V and J ends lost 4 bases and 5 bases respectively, with 9 bases between them. Germline V gene data show CDR1 as SGHAT and CDR2 as FQNNGV. This chain's CDR3 is CASSSGLNEQYF. The CDR3 DNA follows: TGTGCCAGCAGCTCCGGACTAAACGAGCAGTACTTC.

This clone has a single count. J is TRBJ2-7 and V is TRBV6-5, with no clear D. V was pared by 6 bases and J by 2 bases, with 5 bases between. Germline loops: CDR1 MNHEY, CDR2 SVGAGI. The CDR3 contains 11 residues. CDR3 DNA: TGTGCCAGCAGGGAAGCCTACGAGCAGTACTTC. Protein: CASREAYEQYF.

The V gene is TRBV19, the J gene TRBJ1-1; tentatively, D is TRBD1 (5 bases). CDR1 and CDR2 from the germline V gene are LNHDA and SQIVND (reference sequence). This CDR3 has 14 residues. Between the trimmed V and J ends, which lost 5 bases and 3 bases, there was a span of 13 bases. The CDR3 reads CASSRRVGDTEAFF. CDR3 DNA sequence: TGTGCCAGTAGTCGCAGGGTGGGGGACACTGAAGCTTTCTTT.

The chain is built from TRBV28 and TRBJ2-4; 7 nucleotides agree with TRBD2. Germline assignment: CDR1 MDHEN and CDR2 SYDVKM. V lost 3 bases to trimming and J lost 9 bases; unmatched junction nucleotides: 11. The CDR3 consists of 15 residues. The CDR3 loop reads CASSFSGRAEGIQYF. In DNA form, the CDR3 reads TGTGCCAGCAGTTTTTCTGGGAGGGCCGAGGGCATTCAGTACTTC.